Detailed here is one T cell receptor (beta chain). This sample is drawn from a study of T-cell memory formation after mild COVID-19. One entry per CDR3 protein results from TCRdb running MiXCR on the 5' RACE reads. The sample holds roughly 150,000 distinct CDR3 sequences, 13% to 15% seen once. The CDR3 has 14 residues. V lost 0 bases and J 8 bases, leaving 14 bases between the germline ends. In germline, CDR1 is SGHRS, CDR2 YFSETQ. The sequence was collected from an adult woman who had mild COVID-19 (a few samples of this study predate the infection). Cell type and time point are not known. The sequenced sample was PBMCs or a T cell subset sorted from them (not recorded which). The chain combines TRBV5-1 with TRBJ1-2; tentative D call: TRBD1 (6 bases). CDR3 region: CASSLGDTLPGYTF. CDR3 sequence (DNA): TGCGCCAGCAGCTTGGGGGACACCCTCCCGGGCTACACCTTC.